The 17 T cell receptor beta chains below were found in one sample sequenced in a study of T cell responses to AZD1222 COVID-19 vaccine. Sequencing was performed with immunoSEQ multiplex PCR; in TCRdb, only in-frame clones are kept and a portion is missing. The table has 200,000 or so clones, 90% to 95% seen once. Material: peripheral blood, obtained on day 0 of AZD1222 vaccination. The receptor source for this set is an adult in good health.

This clone has a single count. The chain combines TRBV6-1 with TRBJ2-5; D not certain. The CDR3 spans 14 residues. CDR1 is MNHNS and CDR2 is SASEGT in the germline V gene. Trimming stripped 4 bases from V and 1 base from J, with 10 bases between. The CDR3 nucleotides are TGTGCCAGCAGTGCTGGACGGCCCCAAGAGACCCAGTACTTC. Translation: CASSAGRPQETQYF.

The chain combines TRBV5-1 with TRBJ2-6; D not resolved. Between the trimmed V and J ends, which lost 1 base and 1 base, there was a span of 6 bases. CDR1 and CDR2 (germline): SGHRS, YFSETQ. The CDR3 loop spans 15 amino acids. Here the CDR3 reads CASSLLRSGANVLTF. As DNA, the CDR3 is TGCGCCAGCAGCTTGTTAAGGTCTGGGGCCAACGTCCTGACTTTC.

This clone appeared a single time. The genes are TRBV2 and TRBJ2-4; D unclear. Trimming removed 2 bases from V and 0 bases from J, with 8 bases in between. Germline CDR1 and CDR2: SNHLY and FYNNEI. CDR3 size: 15 residues. CDR3 nucleotides: TGTGCCAGCAGTGAAAGCCTGGCAGCCAAAAACATTCAGTACTTC. Protein product: CASSESLAAKNIQYF. The entire variable domain, with the rest obtained from reference TRBV2 and TRBJ2-4, is as follows: EPEVTQTPSHQVTQMGQEVILRCVPISNHLYFYWYRQILGQKVEFLVSFYNNEISEKSEIFDDQFSVERPDGSNFTLKIRSTKLEDSAMYFCASSESLAAKNIQYFGAGTRLSVL.

CDR3 nucleotide sequence: TGTGCCAGCTCACCACCGGACAGGGTATCGGGCGGCTACACCTTC. The encoded protein is CASSPPDRVSGGYTF. The chain recombines TRBV18 with TRBJ1-2; 8 bases map to TRBD1. CDR1 is KGHSH, CDR2 LQKENI, per germline. Trimming took 0 bases from V and 8 from J; bases not matched to a gene: 8. This CDR3 is built from 15 residues.

This sequence joins TRBV28 and TRBJ1-1; no firm D call. CDR1 is MDHEN and CDR2 is SYDVKM in the germline V gene. The CDR3 length is 13 residues. The V end lost 5 bases, the J end lost 1 base, and 8 bases lay between the germline ends. The CDR3 nucleotides are TGTGCCAGCAGTCTGGCGGGGAACACTGAAGCTTTCTTT. This codes for CASSLAGNTEAFF.

The J gene is TRBJ2-3, the V gene TRBV19; 8 nucleotides agree with TRBD2. The CDR3 length is 16 residues. V shed 3 bases and J 6 bases; nucleotides not matched to a gene: 11. CDR1 and CDR2 (germline): LNHDA, SQIVND (reference sequence). This CDR3 reads CASSIGAGGHRDTQYF. The CDR3 nucleotides read TGTGCCAGTAGTATTGGGGCGGGAGGACATCGGGATACGCAGTATTTT.

The rearrangement uses TRBV9 and TRBJ1-5, with a weak D call TRBD1 (6 bases). V was trimmed by 0 bases and J by 6 bases, leaving 13 bases between them. Per the germline V gene, CDR1 is SGDLS and CDR2 is YYNGEE. The CDR3 consists of 15 residues. The CDR3 protein is CASSVGQGLGQPQHF. Here the CDR3 DNA reads TGTGCCAGCAGCGTAGGGCAGGGGTTGGGTCAGCCCCAGCATTTT.

The chain carries TRBV19 and TRBJ2-7; weak D call: TRBD1 (5 bases). Per germline, CDR1 LNHDA and CDR2 SQIVND (reference sequence). V was trimmed by 6 bases and J by 5 bases, leaving 17 bases between them. This CDR3 is built from 14 residues. This CDR3 reads CASSHRRSGHEQYF. In DNA, the CDR3 is TGTGCCAGTAGCCACAGGCGGTCGGGCCACGAGCAGTACTTC.

The V gene is TRBV27, the J gene TRBJ2-5; 8 bases map to TRBD1. V trimming: 5 bases; J trimming: 7 bases; junction bases outside the gene matches: 9. Per germline, CDR1 MNHEY and CDR2 SMNVEV (reference sequence). CDR3 length: 14 amino acids. The CDR3 loop is CASSTTGQDGTQYF. Written as DNA, the CDR3 is TGTGCCAGCAGTACCACGGGACAGGACGGGACCCAGTACTTC.

The chain has TRBV27 and TRBJ2-5, with D perhaps matching TRBD1 or TRBD2 (5 bases each). The germline V and J ends were trimmed by 6 bases and 2 bases, with 16 bases remaining between them. This CDR3 has 15 residues. The germline gives CDR1 MNHEY, CDR2 SMNVEV (reference sequence). The CDR3, as DNA: TGTGCCAGCAGGTTCATAGGGACGAATCAAGAGACCCAGTACTTC. This gives the protein CASRFIGTNQETQYF.

The CDR3 sequence is CASGPVEGYGYTF. The DNA for the CDR3 is TGTGCCAGCGGTCCAGTGGAGGGCTATGGCTACACCTTC. The chain combines TRBV2 with TRBJ1-2; D is unclear. This CDR3 is built from 13 residues. The V gene lost 8 bases and the J gene lost 4 bases, with 14 bases spanning the gap. Germline CDR1 is SNHLY and CDR2 is FYNNEI. Using reference TRBV2 and TRBJ1-2 for the parts outside the CDR3, the full variable domain is EPEVTQTPSHQVTQMGQEVILRCVPISNHLYFYWYRQILGQKVEFLVSFYNNEISEKSEIFDDQFSVERPDGSNFTLKIRSTKLEDSAMYFCASGPVEGYGYTFGSGTRLTVV.

This chain links TRBV6-5 with TRBJ1-5, with a possible D match to TRBD1 (5 bases). CDR1 is MNHEY and CDR2 is SVGAGI in the germline V gene. This CDR3 spans 15 amino acids. V was shortened by 2 bases and J by 2 bases, with 10 bases between the two germline ends. The CDR3 DNA is TGTGCCAGCAGTTACGCCGGGGGAGGCAATCAGCCCCAGCATTTT. This gives the protein CASSYAGGGNQPQHF.

The CDR3 coding sequence is TGCAGCGTTGCCGGTGGGGGACACCGCTACGAGCAGTACTTC. Its protein is CSVAGGGHRYEQYF. This chain links TRBV29-1 with TRBJ2-7; maybe TRBD1 (6 bases). The germline V gene has CDR1 SQVTM and CDR2 ANQGSEA. The ends were cut back, 4 bases at V and 3 bases at J, with 16 bases in the middle. The CDR3 is 14 amino acids.

The chain is built from TRBV27 and TRBJ1-4, with a weak D call TRBD1 (5 bases). CDR3 length: 16 amino acids. Trimming left V 5 bases short and J 4 bases short, with 17 bases between. Per the germline V gene, CDR1 is MNHEY and CDR2 is SMNVEV (reference sequence). The CDR3 spells CASSQGRQINNEKLFF. The DNA of the CDR3 is TGTGCCAGCAGTCAAGGCAGACAGATTAATAATGAAAAACTGTTTTTT.

This clone was picked up one time. The V call is TRBV19, the J call TRBJ2-5; 8 bases match TRBD2. The CDR3 has 15 amino acids. V trimming: 4 bases; J trimming: 5 bases; junction bases outside the gene matches: 9. CDR1 LNHDA and CDR2 SQIVND come from the germline V gene (reference sequence). The CDR3 bases are TGTGCCAGTAGTACGGGACTAGGTAATTTGGAGACCCAGTACTTC. Protein: CASSTGLGNLETQYF.

The chain has TRBV23-1 and TRBJ1-2; D is unclear. TRBV23-1 is recorded as an ORF, its role being uncertain. Trimming shortened V by 1 base and J by 8 bases, and 14 bases separated the two germline ends. CDR3 length equals 14 residues. CDR3 amino acids: CASSQLVPSEGYTF. CDR3 in DNA: TGCGCCAGCAGTCAATTGGTTCCGTCGGAAGGCTACACCTTC.

This chain joins TRBV6-5 and TRBJ1-5; the D is unclear. The CDR3 consists of 12 residues. V lost 2 bases, J lost 6 bases, and 5 bases lay in between. CDR1 and CDR2 from the germline V gene are MNHEY and SVGAGI. Written as DNA, the CDR3 is TGTGCCAGCAGTTACGGAACTCAGCCCCAGCATTTT. It codes for CASSYGTQPQHF.